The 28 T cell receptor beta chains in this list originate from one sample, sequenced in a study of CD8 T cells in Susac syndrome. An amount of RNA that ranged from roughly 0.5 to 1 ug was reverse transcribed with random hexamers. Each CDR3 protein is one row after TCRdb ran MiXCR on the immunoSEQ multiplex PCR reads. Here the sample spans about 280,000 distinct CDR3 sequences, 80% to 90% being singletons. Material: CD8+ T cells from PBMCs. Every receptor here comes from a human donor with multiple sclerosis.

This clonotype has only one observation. This CDR3 is CASSSEPDRYEQYF. CDR3 sequence (DNA): TGTGCCAGCAGCTCGGAACCAGACAGGTACGAGCAGTACTTC. The V and J genes are TRBV5-4 and TRBJ2-7; D perhaps matches TRBD1 (6 bases). Trimming stripped 3 bases from V and 4 bases from J, with 14 bases between. CDR1 and CDR2 from the germline V gene are SGHNT and YYREEE (reference sequence). CDR3 size: 14 residues.

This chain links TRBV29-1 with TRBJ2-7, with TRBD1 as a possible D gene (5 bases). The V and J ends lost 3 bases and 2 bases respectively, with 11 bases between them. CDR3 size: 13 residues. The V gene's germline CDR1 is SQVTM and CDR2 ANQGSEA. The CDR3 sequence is CSVDLDTPYEQYF. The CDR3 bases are TGCAGCGTTGATCTGGACACCCCCTACGAGCAGTACTTC.

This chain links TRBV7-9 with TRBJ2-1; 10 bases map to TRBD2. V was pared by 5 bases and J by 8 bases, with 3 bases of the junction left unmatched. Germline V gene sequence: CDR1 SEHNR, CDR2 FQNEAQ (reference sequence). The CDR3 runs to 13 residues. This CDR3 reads CASSPGTSDEQFF. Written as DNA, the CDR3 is TGTGCCAGCAGCCCCGGGACTAGCGATGAGCAGTTCTTC.

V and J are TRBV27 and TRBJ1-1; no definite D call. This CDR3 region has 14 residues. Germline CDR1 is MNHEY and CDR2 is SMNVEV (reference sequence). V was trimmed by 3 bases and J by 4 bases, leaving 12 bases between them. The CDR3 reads CASSLGIGVTEAFF. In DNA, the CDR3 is TGTGCCAGCAGTTTGGGGATCGGGGTCACTGAAGCTTTCTTT.

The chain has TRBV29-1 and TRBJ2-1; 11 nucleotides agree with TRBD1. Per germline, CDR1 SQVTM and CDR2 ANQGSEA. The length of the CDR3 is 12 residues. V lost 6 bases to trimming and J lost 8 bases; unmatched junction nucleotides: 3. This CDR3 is CSVDRGRDEQFF. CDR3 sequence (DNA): TGCAGCGTGGACAGGGGGCGTGATGAGCAGTTCTTC.

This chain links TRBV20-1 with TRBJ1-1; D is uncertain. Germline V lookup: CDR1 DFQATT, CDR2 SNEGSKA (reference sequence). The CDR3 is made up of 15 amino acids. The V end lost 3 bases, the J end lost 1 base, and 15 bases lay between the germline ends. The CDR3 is CSASPPGGGNTEAFF. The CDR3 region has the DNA TGCAGTGCTAGTCCTCCAGGAGGAGGGAACACTGAAGCTTTCTTT.

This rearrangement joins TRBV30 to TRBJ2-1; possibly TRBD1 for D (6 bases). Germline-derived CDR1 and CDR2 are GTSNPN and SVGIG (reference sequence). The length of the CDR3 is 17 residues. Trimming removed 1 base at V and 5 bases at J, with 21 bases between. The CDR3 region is CAWSGAPAWYRDNEQFF. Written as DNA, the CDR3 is TGTGCCTGGAGTGGTGCGCCGGCTTGGTACAGGGACAATGAGCAGTTCTTC.

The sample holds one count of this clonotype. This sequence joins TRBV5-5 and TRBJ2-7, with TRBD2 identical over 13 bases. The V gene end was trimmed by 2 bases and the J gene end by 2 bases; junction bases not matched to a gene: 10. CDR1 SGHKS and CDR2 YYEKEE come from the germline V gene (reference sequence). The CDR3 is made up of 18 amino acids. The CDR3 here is CASSLNTSGRAGPYEQYF. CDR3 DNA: TGTGCCAGCAGCTTAAATACTAGCGGGAGGGCGGGGCCCTACGAGCAGTACTTC.

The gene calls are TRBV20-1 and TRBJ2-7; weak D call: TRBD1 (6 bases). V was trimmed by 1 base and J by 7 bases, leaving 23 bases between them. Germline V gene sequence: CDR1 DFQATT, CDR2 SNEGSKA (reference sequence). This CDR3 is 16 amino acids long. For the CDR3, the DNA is TGCAGTGCTAGAGGGTCCCTTCTAGGGGGATGGGGGGAGCAGTACTTC. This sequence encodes CSARGSLLGGWGEQYF.

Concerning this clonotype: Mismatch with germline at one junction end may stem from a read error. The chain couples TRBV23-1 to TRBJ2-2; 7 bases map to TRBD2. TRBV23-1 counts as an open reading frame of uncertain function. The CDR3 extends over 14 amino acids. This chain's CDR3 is CASSPAGPPLELLF. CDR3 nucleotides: TGCGCCAGCAGTCCAGCGGGACCTCCCTTGGAGCTGCTTTTT.

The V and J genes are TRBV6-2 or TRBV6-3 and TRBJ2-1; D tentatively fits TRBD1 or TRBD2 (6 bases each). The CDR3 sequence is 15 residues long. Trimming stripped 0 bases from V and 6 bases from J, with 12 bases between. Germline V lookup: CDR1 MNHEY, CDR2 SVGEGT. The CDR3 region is CASSYSKGGLNEQFF. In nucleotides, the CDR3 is TGTGCCAGCAGTTACTCGAAAGGGGGACTCAATGAGCAGTTCTTC.

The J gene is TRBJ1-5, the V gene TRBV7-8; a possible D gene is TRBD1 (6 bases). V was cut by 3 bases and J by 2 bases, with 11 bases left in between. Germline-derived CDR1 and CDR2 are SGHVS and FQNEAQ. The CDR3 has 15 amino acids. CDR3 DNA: TGTGCCAGCAGCTTGTGGGCAGGGGGCAATCAGCCCCAGCATTTT. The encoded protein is CASSLWAGGNQPQHF.

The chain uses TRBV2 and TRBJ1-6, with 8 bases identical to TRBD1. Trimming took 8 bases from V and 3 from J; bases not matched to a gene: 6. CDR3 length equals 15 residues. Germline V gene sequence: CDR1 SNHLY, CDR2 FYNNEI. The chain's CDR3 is CASSGGQDYNSPLHF. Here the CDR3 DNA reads TGTGCCAGCTCTGGGGGACAGGACTATAATTCACCCCTCCACTTT.

The CDR3 is CASSLRKSGEQFF. The CDR3 coding sequence is TGTGCCAGCAGCCTACGGAAATCGGGTGAGCAGTTCTTC. This chain joins TRBV9 and TRBJ2-1, with D unclear. The germline V gene encodes CDR1 SGDLS and CDR2 YYNGEE. This CDR3 has 13 residues. V was clipped by 4 bases and J by 9 bases, with 14 bases between them.

The CDR3 spells CASSGPGRGNTEAFF. For the CDR3, the DNA is TGCGCCAGCAGCGGGCCGGGACGGGGGAACACTGAAGCTTTCTTT. J is TRBJ1-1 and V is TRBV4-1; the D gene is possibly TRBD1 (5 bases). The CDR3 has 15 residues. Germline CDR1 is MGHRA and CDR2 is YSYEKL. V dropped 5 bases and J dropped 1 base, with 14 bases sitting between them.

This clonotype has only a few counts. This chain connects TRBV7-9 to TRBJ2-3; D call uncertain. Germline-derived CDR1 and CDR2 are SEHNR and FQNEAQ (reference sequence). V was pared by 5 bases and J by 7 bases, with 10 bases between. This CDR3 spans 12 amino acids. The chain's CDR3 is CASSPPTHTQYF. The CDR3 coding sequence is TGTGCCAGCAGCCCCCCTACTCATACGCAGTATTTT.

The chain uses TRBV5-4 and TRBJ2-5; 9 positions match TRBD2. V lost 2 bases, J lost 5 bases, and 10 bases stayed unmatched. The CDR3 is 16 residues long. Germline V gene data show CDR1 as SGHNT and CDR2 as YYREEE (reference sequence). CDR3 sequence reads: CASSLGAGGPGETQYF. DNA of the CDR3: TGTGCCAGCAGCTTAGGGGCGGGAGGGCCTGGGGAGACCCAGTACTTC. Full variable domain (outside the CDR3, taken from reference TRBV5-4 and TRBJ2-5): ETGVTQSPTHLIKTRGQQVTLRCSSQSGHNTVSWYQQALGQGPQFIFQYYREEENGRGNFPPRFSGLQFPNYSSELNVNALELDDSALYLCASSLGAGGPGETQYFGPGTRLLVL.

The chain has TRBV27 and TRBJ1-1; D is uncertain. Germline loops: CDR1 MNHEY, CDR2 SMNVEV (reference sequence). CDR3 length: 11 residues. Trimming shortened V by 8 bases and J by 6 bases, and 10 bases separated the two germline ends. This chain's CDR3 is CASLKGSEAFF. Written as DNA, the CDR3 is TGTGCCAGCCTAAAGGGCTCTGAAGCTTTCTTT.

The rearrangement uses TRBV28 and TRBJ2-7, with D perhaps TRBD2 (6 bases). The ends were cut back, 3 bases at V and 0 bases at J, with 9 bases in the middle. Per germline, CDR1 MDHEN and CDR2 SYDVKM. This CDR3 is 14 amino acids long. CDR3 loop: CASSLVGSSYEQYF. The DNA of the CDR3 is TGTGCCAGCAGTTTGGTCGGGAGCTCCTACGAGCAGTACTTC.

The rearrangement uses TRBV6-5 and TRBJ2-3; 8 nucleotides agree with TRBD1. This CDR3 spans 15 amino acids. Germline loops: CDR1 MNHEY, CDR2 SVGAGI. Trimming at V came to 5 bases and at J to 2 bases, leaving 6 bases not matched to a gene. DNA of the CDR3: TGTGCCAGCAGTAACCGACAGGGGCCCACAGATACGCAGTATTTT. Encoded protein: CASSNRQGPTDTQYF.

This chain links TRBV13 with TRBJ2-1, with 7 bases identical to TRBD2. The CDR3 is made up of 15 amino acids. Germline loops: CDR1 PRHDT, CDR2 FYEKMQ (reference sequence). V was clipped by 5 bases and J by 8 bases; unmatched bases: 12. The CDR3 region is CASSPPSGPYDEQFF. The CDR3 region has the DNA TGTGCCAGCAGCCCTCCTAGCGGACCGTACGATGAGCAGTTCTTC.

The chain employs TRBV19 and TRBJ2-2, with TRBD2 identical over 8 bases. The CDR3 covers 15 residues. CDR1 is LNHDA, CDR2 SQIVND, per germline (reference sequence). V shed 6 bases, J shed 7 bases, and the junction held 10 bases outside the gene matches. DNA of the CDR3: TGTGCCAGTAGGAAGGTAGCGGGGTCCTTCGGGGAGCTGTTTTTT. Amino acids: CASRKVAGSFGELFF. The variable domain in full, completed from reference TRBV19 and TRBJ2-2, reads DGGITQSPKYLFRKEGQNVTLSCEQNLNHDAMYWYRQDPGQGLRLIYYSQIVNDFQKGDIAEGYSVSREKKESFPLTVTSAQKNPTAFYLCASRKVAGSFGELFFGEGSRLTVL.

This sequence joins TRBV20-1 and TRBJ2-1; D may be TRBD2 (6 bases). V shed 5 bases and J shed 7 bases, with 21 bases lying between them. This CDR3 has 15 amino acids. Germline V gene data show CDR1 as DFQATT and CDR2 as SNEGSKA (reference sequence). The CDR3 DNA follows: TGCAGTGCTTCGCTTCTAGCGTCACGACATAATGAGCAGTTCTTC. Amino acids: CSASLLASRHNEQFF.

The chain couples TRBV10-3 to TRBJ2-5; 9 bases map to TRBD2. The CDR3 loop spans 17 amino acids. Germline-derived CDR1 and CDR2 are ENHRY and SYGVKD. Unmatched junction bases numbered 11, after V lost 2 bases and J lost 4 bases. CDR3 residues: CAISERSLAGEVETQYF. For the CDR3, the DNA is TGTGCCATCAGTGAGAGAAGTTTAGCGGGAGAAGTAGAGACCCAGTACTTC.

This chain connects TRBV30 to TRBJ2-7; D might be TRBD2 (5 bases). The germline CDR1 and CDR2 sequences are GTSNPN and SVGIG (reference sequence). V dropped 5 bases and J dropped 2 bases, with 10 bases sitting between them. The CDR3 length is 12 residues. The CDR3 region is CAWQLGPYEQYF. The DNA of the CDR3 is TGTGCCTGGCAACTAGGACCCTACGAGCAGTACTTC.

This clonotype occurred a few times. This CDR3 reads CASSSPLAETYNEQFF. The CDR3, as DNA: TGTGCCAGCAGTTCTCCACTAGCGGAGACTTACAATGAGCAGTTCTTC. The chain couples TRBV7-9 to TRBJ2-1, with TRBD2 identical over 8 bases. The germline V gene has CDR1 SEHNR and CDR2 FQNEAQ (reference sequence). The ends lost 6 bases at V and 4 bases at J; junction bases unmatched: 11. The CDR3 loop spans 16 amino acids.

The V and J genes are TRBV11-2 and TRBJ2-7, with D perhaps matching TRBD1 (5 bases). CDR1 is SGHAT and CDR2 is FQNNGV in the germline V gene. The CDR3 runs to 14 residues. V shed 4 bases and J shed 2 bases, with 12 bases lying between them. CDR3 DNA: TGTGCCAGCAGCTCCCGATCCAGGGCCTACGAGCAGTACTTC. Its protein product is CASSSRSRAYEQYF.

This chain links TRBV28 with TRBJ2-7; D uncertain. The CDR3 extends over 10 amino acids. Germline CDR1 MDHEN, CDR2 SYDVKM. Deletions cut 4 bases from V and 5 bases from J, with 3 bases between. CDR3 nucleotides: TGTGCCAGCAGTTACGACGAGCAGTACTTC. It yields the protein CASSYDEQYF.